This T cell receptor (beta chain) comes out of a study of blood T cell repertoires in COVID-19. This CDR3 spans 15 amino acids. Per the germline V gene, CDR1 is SGHTA and CDR2 is FQGNSA. Deletions cut 5 bases from V and 0 bases from J, with 11 bases between. The protocol was immunoSEQ multiplex PCR, while the TCRdb copy is restricted to in-frame clones and leaves out a portion. This table holds under 35,000 clones, 70% to 90% found once. The rearrangement uses TRBV7-2 and TRBJ1-3, with D perhaps matching TRBD1 (6 bases). The sequencing sample was made of peripheral blood. This TCR came from a human donor in a cohort sampled during active COVID-19. The DNA for the CDR3 is TGTGCCAGCAGCCCGGGACAACTCTCTGGAAACACCATATATTTT. It is translated as CASSPGQLSGNTIYF.